This is a list of T cell receptor beta chains from one sample in a study of cytomegalovirus exposure and HLA in healthy donors. TCRdb keeps only in-frame clones here, not all; method: immunoSEQ multiplex PCR. The sample shows about 180,000 clones, around 80% of them seen only once. Material for sequencing was PBMCs. All receptors derive from a woman younger than 45 in good health and CMV-seropositive. The CDR3 runs from the conserved cysteine through the conserved F or W. The D gene is left open where the match is weak. Only part of the rows carry a size: once, few, many, or a class if the clone is expanded.

clone size,V gene,D gene,J gene,CDR3 DNA,CDR3 protein
.,TRBV6-6,TRBD2,TRBJ2-3,TGTGCCAGCAGTAGCATAGCGGGGGTTAGCACAGATACGCAGTATTTT,CASSSIAGVSTDTQYF
once,TRBV7-2,.,TRBJ2-1,TGTGCCAGCAGCTCCCTAGGGGACTCTCCGTATGAGCAGTTCTTC,CASSSLGDSPYEQFF
.,TRBV5-4,.,TRBJ1-2,TGTGCCAGCAGCTTCCCCAGGGGCAACTATGGCTACACCTTC,CASSFPRGNYGYTF
.,TRBV2,.,TRBJ1-4,TGTGCCAGCAAAGTAATGGTCGGGGTGGAAAAACTGTTTTTT,CASKVMVGVEKLFF
.,TRBV11-2,.,TRBJ2-7,TGTGCCAGCAGCGACCCCCCAGGCGGGACGGGTACCTACGAGCAGTACTTC,CASSDPPGGTGTYEQYF
.,TRBV4-1,TRBD2,TRBJ2-7,TGCGCCAGCAGCCTCCGGACTAGCGGAACCTACGAGCAGTACTTC,CASSLRTSGTYEQYF
.,TRBV5-5,TRBD2,TRBJ2-7,TGTGCCAGCAGCCCCGGGGCGGGGGAAGTTTACGAGCAGTACTTC,CASSPGAGEVYEQYF
.,TRBV6-6,.,TRBJ2-5,TGTGCCAGCAGTCGGACTTCCGGAGAGACCCAGTACTTC,CASSRTSGETQYF
.,TRBV13,TRBD2,TRBJ2-1,TGTGCCAGCAGCTTACCCGATAGCGGGAGTATCGGCAATGAGCAGTTCTTC,CASSLPDSGSIGNEQFF
.,TRBV14,TRBD2,TRBJ2-1,TGTGCCAGCAGCCCTAGCGGGAGACTCTACAATGAGCAGTTCTTC,CASSPSGRLYNEQFF
.,TRBV7-2,TRBD2,TRBJ2-7,TGTGCCAGCAGCTTTCTAGCGGGGTCGTACGAGCAGTACTTC,CASSFLAGSYEQYF
.,TRBV28,TRBD1,TRBJ2-2,TGTGCCAGCAGTTTAGGCCCAGGACAGGTGTACACCGGGGAGCTGTTTTTT,CASSLGPGQVYTGELFF
.,TRBV7-2,TRBD2,TRBJ2-1,TGTGCCAGCAGCTCCCAGCGGGAGGGCCGCCTTGTGTCCAATGAGCAGTTCTTC,CASSSQREGRLVSNEQFF
.,TRBV28,TRBD1,TRBJ2-1,TGTGCCAGCAGTTTACATCGCGGGACAGGTCTTTACAATGAGCAGTTCTTC,CASSLHRGTGLYNEQFF
.,TRBV7-6,TRBD1,TRBJ1-1,TGTGCCAGCAGCTTGGGACAGGGGAACACTGAAGCTTTCTTT,CASSLGQGNTEAFF
.,TRBV6-6,.,TRBJ2-3,TGTGCCAGCAGTTACGGCTGGAGCACAGATACGCAGTATTTT,CASSYGWSTDTQYF
.,TRBV5-6,.,TRBJ1-5,TGTGCCAGCAGCTTATTTACAGGGAATCAGCCCCAGCATTTT,CASSLFTGNQPQHF
.,TRBV14,.,TRBJ2-6,TGTGCCAGCAGCCCGACGTTGGGGCCTTCTGGGGCCAACGTCCTGACTTTC,CASSPTLGPSGANVLTF
.,TRBV2,TRBD1,TRBJ1-1,TGTGCCAGCAGGGTACAGGGGGCTTGGGGCACTGAAGCTTTCTTT,CASRVQGAWGTEAFF
.,TRBV6-5,TRBD2,TRBJ2-7,TGTGCCAGCAGCTGGACTAGGGCTTACGAGCAGTACTTC,CASSWTRAYEQYF
.,TRBV6-6,TRBD2,TRBJ2-5,TGTGCCAGCACTTTAGCGGGAGCAGAGACCCAGTACTTC,CASTLAGAETQYF
.,TRBV2,.,TRBJ2-5,TGTGCCAGCAGTGAAACCAAGACGGGGCAAGAGACCCAGTACTTC,CASSETKTGQETQYF
.,TRBV27,TRBD1,TRBJ1-2,TGTGCCAGCAGGCGACAGGGGCTTAACTATGGCTACACCTTC,CASRRQGLNYGYTF
.,TRBV2,TRBD2,TRBJ2-1,TGTGCCAGCAGTGAGAAAGGGACTAGCGGGAGCTCCTACAATGAGCAGTTCTTC,CASSEKGTSGSSYNEQFF
.,TRBV2,.,TRBJ1-2,TGTGCCAGCGCCGACAGTCCTTATGGCTACACCTTC,CASADSPYGYTF
once,TRBV7-2,.,TRBJ1-5,TGTGCCAGCAGCTTAGACGCCAGTTGGCATCAGCCCCAGCATTTT,CASSLDASWHQPQHF
few,TRBV6-5,.,TRBJ2-3,TGTGCCAGCAGTTGGGGGCGGACCACAGATACGCAGTATTTT,CASSWGRTTDTQYF
.,TRBV14,TRBD2,TRBJ2-3,TGTGCCAGCAGCCGTCTAGGCGGGAGGCCCACAGATACGCAGTATTTT,CASSRLGGRPTDTQYF
.,TRBV2,TRBD1,TRBJ1-4,TGTGCCAGCAGGAAAGGACAGGGTTTCATTGAAAAACTGTTTTTT,CASRKGQGFIEKLFF
.,TRBV28,.,TRBJ2-7,TGTGCTACCCTCAGCTCCTACGAGCAGTACTTC,CATLSSYEQYF
.,TRBV15,TRBD1,TRBJ2-3,TGTGCCACCAGCAGGAGGGGGACAGCCCCGGGGGATACGCAGTATTTT,CATSRRGTAPGDTQYF
.,TRBV28,TRBD1,TRBJ2-3,TGTGCCAGCAGTTTACGGACAGGGGACACAGATACGCAGTATTTT,CASSLRTGDTDTQYF
.,TRBV6-5,.,TRBJ1-2,TGTGCCAGCAGTTACTCAATGACAAGGGGCTACACCTTC,CASSYSMTRGYTF